Sequencing of this TCR beta chain was carried out in a study of cytomegalovirus exposure and HLA in healthy donors. Germline V gives CDR1 MGHRA, CDR2 YSYEKL. The CDR3 totals 19 residues. V lost 0 bases, J lost 0 bases, and 10 bases stayed unmatched. The primer mix had 60 Vbeta and 13 Jbeta primers. The data were produced by immunoSEQ multiplex PCR, yet TCRdb's version contains in-frame clones alone and is incomplete. The sample has about 140,000 clones, around 82% seen once. The material sequenced was PBMCs. The chain has TRBV4-1 and TRBJ2-5; 10 bases align to TRBD2. The sequence came from a man aged 45 to 65 in good health and CMV-seronegative. The CDR3 reads CASSQDRFASGGYQETQYF. The CDR3 region has the DNA TGCGCCAGCAGCCAAGATAGATTTGCTAGCGGGGGCTACCAAGAGACCCAGTACTTC.